This TCR beta chain was observed in a study of T-cell memory formation after mild COVID-19. Study observations and caveats: Of the contracting clones, CD4+ ones lay mainly in CM and EM, and CD8+ ones in EMRA.

About this clonotype itself: The antigen remains unidentified.

Researchers used 5'RACE with constant-segment primers to make TCR alpha and TCR beta cDNA libraries that carry sample barcodes and UMIs. MiXCR was run by TCRdb on the 5' RACE reads, yielding one entry per CDR3 protein. The data show over 400,000 distinct CDR3 sequences, 20% to 25% seen once. Germline V gene lookup returns CDR1 MNHEY and CDR2 SVGEGT. The CDR3 has 16 residues. The V and J ends lost 5 bases and 7 bases, in that order; junction bases with no gene match: 15. The source material was PBMCs or a T cell subset sorted from them (not recorded which). The sequence came from an adult woman who had mild COVID-19 (a few samples of this study predate the infection). Cell type and time point are not known. The V gene is TRBV6-2 or TRBV6-3, the J gene TRBJ2-7, with 9 positions matching TRBD1. CDR3 protein: CASSPLLGQGRDEQYF. The CDR3 DNA follows: TGTGCCAGCAGTCCCCTCCTCGGACAGGGGAGAGATGAGCAGTACTTC.